Each of the 16 T cell receptor beta chains below was sequenced from the same sample in a study of T cell repertoires in cytomegalovirus infection. No antigen has been identified for these receptors. TCRdb reanalysed the reads using MiXCR and keeps one entry per CDR3 protein. This sample has about 85,000 distinct CDR3 sequences, with approximately 46% found just once. Sample: CD8+ T cells from cultured PBMCs, taken from culture after CMV antigen stimulation. The source is a human donor in good health (CMV status not recorded). Some clones in this sample may be carry-over from other donors' samples.

There are many counts of this clonotype. For the CDR3, the DNA is TGTGCCAGCAGTGAAGCCACAAAGGCCACTAGCCGCTACGAGCAGTACTTC. Protein sequence: CASSEATKATSRYEQYF. The chain carries TRBV6-1 and TRBJ2-7, with D maybe TRBD2 (6 bases). Looked up from germline, CDR1 is MNHNS and CDR2 is SASEGT. The CDR3 totals 17 residues. The germline V and J ends were trimmed by 0 bases and 3 bases, with 18 bases remaining between them.

The gene calls are TRBV7-8 and TRBJ2-1, with D possibly TRBD1 on 6 matching bases. V was clipped by 5 bases and J by 14 bases, with 13 bases between them. The CDR3 spans 11 residues. The germline V gene encodes CDR1 SGHVS and CDR2 FQNEAQ. The chain's CDR3 is CASSHSRQEFF. As DNA, the CDR3 is TGTGCCAGCAGCCATAGCCGACAGGAGTTCTTC. The full variable domain, completed using reference TRBV7-8 and TRBJ2-1, is GAGVSQSPRYKVAKRGQDVALRCDPISGHVSLFWYQQALGQGPEFLTYFQNEAQLDKSGLPSDRFFAERPEGSVSTLKIQRTQQEDSAVYLCASSHSRQEFFGPGTRLTVL.

The rearrangement joins TRBV12-3 or TRBV12-4 to TRBJ1-6, with TRBD1 as a possible D gene (5 bases). V was cut by 4 bases and J by 17 bases, with 18 bases left in between. The CDR3 loop spans 13 amino acids. This chain's CDR3 is CASSSRGEGAIHF. CDR3 in DNA: TGTGCCAGCAGTTCCCGCGGGGAAGGGGCCATCCACTTT.

This clonotype was seen more than once but under ten times. The chain uses TRBV6-1 and TRBJ1-3; D gene uncertain. V lost 8 bases and J lost 4, with 6 bases in between. Germline assignment: CDR1 MNHNS and CDR2 SASEGT. There are 11 residues in the CDR3. This CDR3 reads CASLDGNTIYF. CDR3 DNA sequence: TGTGCCAGCCTGGACGGAAACACCATATATTTT.

The CDR3 DNA reads TGTGCCAGCAGTTTTAGGGACAGGGTGGAGGATCAGCCCCAGCATTTT. Protein: CASSFRDRVEDQPQHF. V gene TRBV12-3 or TRBV12-4 combines with J gene TRBJ1-5; 9 bases line up with TRBD1. The CDR3 is 16 amino acids. The V gene end was trimmed by 3 bases and the J gene end by 5 bases; junction bases not matched to a gene: 8.

This clonotype turned up a few times. CDR3 loop: CASSFSGDEQFF. The CDR3 DNA follows: TGTGCCAGCAGTTTCTCAGGTGATGAGCAGTTCTTC. J is TRBJ2-1 and V is TRBV12-3 or TRBV12-4; no definite D call. The V gene lost 3 bases and the J gene lost 8 bases, with 8 bases spanning the gap. CDR3 length: 12 residues.

In its sample, this clonotype was seen a few times. The CDR3 reads CASSSHPLGYTF. The CDR3 DNA reads TGTGCCAGCAGTTCTCACCCGCTCGGCTACACCTTC. This rearrangement joins TRBV6-5 to TRBJ1-2, with D hard to call. Per the germline V gene, CDR1 is MNHEY and CDR2 is SVGAGI. Trimming took off 4 bases at V and 8 bases at J, with 11 bases between the two ends. This CDR3 spans 12 amino acids.

The CDR3: CASSLAGSGNSPLHF. CDR3 sequence (DNA): TGTGCCAGCAGCCTTGCAGGGTCCGGCAATTCACCCCTCCACTTT. V and J are TRBV5-6 and TRBJ1-6; tentative D call: TRBD1 (5 bases). V lost 4 bases to trimming and J lost 7 bases, with 15 bases between them. CDR1 SGHDT and CDR2 YYEEEE come from the germline V gene. This CDR3 region has 15 residues.

The chain links TRBV28 to TRBJ2-2; D call uncertain. Germline V CDR1 and CDR2: MDHEN, SYDVKM. This CDR3 has 11 residues. Trimming removed 5 bases at V and 5 bases at J, with 3 bases between. CDR3 sequence reads: CASSVTGELFF. CDR3 bases: TGTGCCAGCAGTGTAACCGGGGAGCTGTTTTTT. Full variable domain (remainder filled in from reference TRBV28 and TRBJ2-2): DVKVTQSSRYLVKRTGEKVFLECVQDMDHENMFWYRQDPGLGLRLIYFSYDVKMKEKGDIPEGYSVSREKKERFSLILESASTNQTSMYLCASSVTGELFFGEGSRLTVL.

In this sample, this clonotype turned up a few times. The genes are TRBV12-3 or TRBV12-4 and TRBJ1-1; the D gene is possibly TRBD1 (6 bases). This CDR3 region has 13 residues. V was trimmed by 3 bases and J by 7 bases, leaving 12 bases between them. The CDR3 is CASSFGGTLEAFF. For the CDR3, the DNA is TGTGCCAGCAGTTTCGGAGGGACACTTGAAGCTTTCTTT.

This clonotype was seen ten or more times. The rearrangement uses TRBV12-3 or TRBV12-4 and TRBJ1-5; D may be TRBD1 (6 bases). CDR3 length: 15 amino acids. V lost 3 bases to trimming and J lost 1 base, with 10 bases between them. The CDR3 sequence is CASSFGGLSNQPQHF. The DNA for the CDR3 is TGTGCCAGCAGTTTTGGGGGGCTCAGCAATCAGCCCCAGCATTTT.

V is TRBV20-1 and J is TRBJ1-3; D may be TRBD1 (5 bases). In germline, CDR1 is DFQATT, CDR2 SNEGSKA (reference sequence). Trimming removed 3 bases from V and 0 bases from J, with 9 bases in between. The CDR3 covers 14 residues. This chain's CDR3 is CSARGTDSGNTIYF. For the CDR3, the DNA is TGCAGTGCTAGGGGGACGGACTCTGGAAACACCATATATTTT.

This clonotype has a handful of counts. DNA for the CDR3: TGCGCCAGCAGCTCGCCGGGGGGTTACGAGCAGTACTTC. Its translation is CASSSPGGYEQYF. The V and J genes are TRBV4-1 and TRBJ2-7; 7 nucleotides agree with TRBD2. Trimming took 5 bases from V and 4 from J; bases not matched to a gene: 5. The CDR3 extends over 13 amino acids. Germline V gene data show CDR1 as MGHRA and CDR2 as YSYEKL.

The rearrangement uses TRBV14 and TRBJ2-1; D possibly uses TRBD1 or TRBD2 (6 bases each). Trimming left V 3 bases short and J 5 bases short, with 14 bases between. The CDR3 is 15 residues long. The germline V gene has CDR1 SGHDN and CDR2 FVKESK. The CDR3 bases are TGTGCCAGCAGCCAGGGCGGGACACTCAACAATGAGCAGTTCTTC. The encoded protein is CASSQGGTLNNEQFF. Complete variable domain (other parts from reference TRBV14 and TRBJ2-1): EAGVTQFPSHSVIEKGQTVTLRCDPISGHDNLYWYRRVMGKEIKFLLHFVKESKQDESGMPNNRFLAERTGGTYSTLKVQPAELEDSGVYFCASSQGGTLNNEQFFGPGTRLTVL.

This clonotype appeared a few times. The rearrangement joins TRBV7-3 to TRBJ2-1; D gene unclear. The CDR3 is 17 residues long. Trimming left V 0 bases short and J 2 bases short, with 14 bases between. Germline CDR1 SGHTA, CDR2 FQGTGA. The DNA for the CDR3 is TGTGCCAGCAGCTTAACGAATAACAATAGAGCCTACAATGAGCAGTTCTTC. Translating it yields CASSLTNNNRAYNEQFF.

In the case of this clonotype: An end of the junction differs from the germline gene, which may be a read error. The CDR3 sequence is CASSLGVGLYF. DNA for the CDR3: TGTGCCAGCAGCTTAGGGGTTGGACTCTACTTC. The V gene is TRBV7-2, the J gene TRBJ2-1, with D maybe TRBD2 (5 bases). CDR1 and CDR2 (germline): SGHTA, FQGNSA. This CDR3 region has 11 residues.